This TCR beta chain stems from a study of cytomegalovirus exposure and HLA in healthy donors. PCR used 60 Vbeta primers and 13 Jbeta primers. Repertoires were generated with immunoSEQ multiplex PCR, while TCRdb's copy carries only in-frame clones and drops some. This sample has around 120,000 clones, with 60% to 85% found just once. In the case of this clone: Antigen specificity is unknown.

Germline CDR1 reads SGHDT; CDR2 reads YYEEEE. CDR3 size: 14 residues. Overall study results and limits: Per a prior analysis, the majority of TCR beta V segments were productive roughly 90% or roughly 30% of the time. In a later analysis, compared with equally common non-associated chains, HLA-associated beta chains were more expanded.

The source is a woman in her thirties or forties in good health and CMV-seropositive. The rearrangement uses TRBV5-6 and TRBJ1-6; the D gene is possibly TRBD1 (6 bases). Input material: PBMCs. CDR3 sequence: CVPGGSPYNSPLHF. The CDR3 DNA reads as TGTGTCCCGGGGGGCAGCCCCTATAATTCACCCCTCCACTTT.